The 2 T cell receptor beta chains presented below share a single source sample, sequenced in a study of shared clonotypes between healthy human individuals. Repertoires were generated with immunoSEQ multiplex PCR, while TCRdb's copy carries only in-frame clones and drops some. The sample records a few million clones, about 93% being singletons. CD8 cells classed as naive were CD45RO-negative and positively selected for CCR7, excluding terminally differentiated effector memory CD45RA+ cells. The sample was naive CD8+ T cells from PBMCs. Every receptor here comes from a man between 18 and 29 years old in good health. Some clones in this sample may be carry-over from other donors' samples.

As DNA, the CDR3 is TGTGCCAGCAGTACCGAAGGGCCCGGAACTAAAGAGACCCAGTACTTC. Its translation is CASSTEGPGTKETQYF. The genes are TRBV27 and TRBJ2-5; D call uncertain. Germline V gene data show CDR1 as MNHEY and CDR2 as SMNVEV (reference sequence). V lost 5 bases, J lost 3 bases, and 19 bases lay in between. The CDR3 runs 16 residues.

This rearrangement joins TRBV30 to TRBJ2-7; a weak D match, TRBD2 (5 bases). V was trimmed by 0 bases and J by 11 bases, leaving 11 bases between them. The CDR3 runs 11 residues. The V gene's germline CDR1 is GTSNPN and CDR2 SVGIG (reference sequence). CDR3 DNA: TGTGCCTGGAGTGTCGGTACCGGGAAGTACTTC. This gives the protein CAWSVGTGKYF.